A single sample is the source of the 11 T cell receptor beta chains below, sequenced in a study of blood T cell repertoires in COVID-19. Here immunoSEQ multiplex PCR was the method, and the copy in TCRdb shows in-frame clones only, minus some. The sample contains roughly 500,000 clones, about 91% of which appear only once. Specimen: peripheral blood. The source of these receptors is a man between 18 and 29 years old with COVID-19, enrolled during active disease.

This chain links TRBV29-1 with TRBJ2-7, with 11 bases identical to TRBD2. V was clipped by 1 base and J by 0 bases; unmatched bases: 5. Germline CDR1 reads SQVTM; CDR2 reads ANQGSEA. The CDR3 is made up of 16 amino acids. The CDR3 protein is CSVEGGTSGSSYEQYF. In DNA form, the CDR3 reads TGCAGCGTTGAAGGGGGGACTAGCGGTAGCTCCTACGAGCAGTACTTC.

The chain has TRBV29-1 and TRBJ1-1; D may be TRBD1 (5 bases). The germline CDR1 and CDR2 sequences are SQVTM and ANQGSEA. This CDR3 has 12 residues. V was pared by 7 bases and J by 4 bases, with 13 bases between. CDR3 sequence (DNA): TGCAGCGCCAGATGGGGCGGCACTGAAGCTTTCTTT. As protein: CSARWGGTEAFF. Variable domain in full (rest from reference TRBV29-1 and TRBJ1-1): SAVISQKPSRDICQRGTSLTIQCQVDSQVTMMFWYRQQPGQSLTLIATANQGSEATYESGFVIDKFPISRPNLTFSTLTVSNMSPEDSSIYLCSARWGGTEAFFGQGTRLTVV.

The chain carries TRBV11-3 and TRBJ2-1; 7 bases fit TRBD2. Germline V gene lookup returns CDR1 SGHNT and CDR2 YENEEA. The CDR3 is made up of 15 amino acids. V lost 6 bases, J lost 0 bases, and 5 bases stayed unmatched. The CDR3 nucleotides are TGTGCCAGCAGTTCTAGCGGAGGCTCCTACAATGAGCAGTTCTTC. This translates into CASSSSGGSYNEQFF. Using reference TRBV11-3 and TRBJ2-1 for the parts outside the CDR3, the full variable domain is EAGVVQSPRYKIIEKKQPVAFWCNPISGHNTLYWYLQNLGQGPELLIRYENEEAVDDSQLPKDRFSAERLKGVDSTLKIQPAELGDSAVYLCASSSSGGSYNEQFFGPGTRLTVL.

A few counts support this clone. The chain is built from TRBV24-1 and TRBJ1-1; no reliable D call. V was shortened by 6 bases and J by 1 base, with 8 bases between the two germline ends. Germline CDR1 KGHDR, CDR2 SFDVKD. CDR3 length: 13 amino acids. CDR3 in amino acids: CATSPGRNTEAFF. Here the CDR3 DNA reads TGTGCCACCAGTCCCGGGAGGAACACTGAAGCTTTCTTT.

The V and J genes are TRBV4-1 and TRBJ2-7; D is unresolved. Germline V gene lookup returns CDR1 MGHRA and CDR2 YSYEKL. Trimming left V 2 bases short and J 0 bases short, with 8 bases between. The CDR3 has 14 residues. The chain's CDR3 is CASSQITSSYEQYF. The CDR3 DNA is TGCGCCAGCAGCCAAATAACATCCTCCTACGAGCAGTACTTC.

The chain links TRBV14 to TRBJ2-1; TRBD1 aligns across 9 bases. Trimming cost V 4 bases and J 3 bases; bases outside gene matches: 7. This CDR3 comprises 16 residues. Germline loops: CDR1 SGHDN, CDR2 FVKESK. CDR3 bases: TGTGCCAGCAGCCTTGGCGGGACAGGGATCTACAATGAGCAGTTCTTC. Amino acids: CASSLGGTGIYNEQFF.

The chain is built from TRBV27 and TRBJ2-1; 9 bases match TRBD1. This CDR3 spans 15 amino acids. Germline lookup yields CDR1 MNHEY and CDR2 SMNVEV (reference sequence). Trimming took 6 bases from V and 1 from J; bases not matched to a gene: 4. CDR3 nucleotide sequence: TGTGCCAGCAGGATGGACAGGGGATCCTACAATGAGCAGTTCTTC. Encoded protein: CASRMDRGSYNEQFF.

As for this clone: The same CDR3 also results from other DNA sequences found in this sample. The chain joins TRBV5-4 to TRBJ1-2, with 7 positions matching TRBD1. This CDR3 contains 14 residues. V lost 3 bases to trimming and J lost 2 bases; unmatched junction nucleotides: 4. Looked up from germline, CDR1 is SGHNT and CDR2 is YYREEE (reference sequence). The CDR3 sequence is CASSSGTENYGYTF. CDR3 bases: TGTGCCAGCAGCTCCGGGACAGAAAACTATGGCTACACCTTC.

This sequence joins TRBV5-8 and TRBJ2-1; D possibly corresponds to TRBD1 (5 bases). The CDR3 covers 12 residues. V lost 4 bases and J 12 bases, leaving 14 bases between the germline ends. CDR1 and CDR2 from the germline V gene are SGHTS and YDEGEE. CDR3 DNA sequence: TGTGCCAGCAGCCCATGGCAGGGAAGGCAGTTCTTC. Protein sequence: CASSPWQGRQFF.

The chain uses TRBV6-4 and TRBJ1-6; TRBD1 aligns across 7 bases. J lost 6 bases, V lost 5 bases, and 1 base had no gene match. The germline V gene has CDR1 MRHNA and CDR2 SNTAGT. CDR3 size: 13 residues. In DNA form, the CDR3 reads TGTGCCAGCAGTTGGGACAGTAATTCACCCCTCCACTTT. Encoded protein: CASSWDSNSPLHF.

V gene TRBV7-6 combines with J gene TRBJ2-1, with 14 bases aligning to TRBD2. The junction had 10 bases not matched to a gene; V was cut back by 5 bases and J by 10 bases. From germline, CDR1 is SGHVS and CDR2 FNYEAQ. The CDR3 spans 16 residues. The CDR3 nucleotides are TGTGCCAGCAGCGGAATGACTAGCGGGGGGGCCAGGGAGCAGTTCTTC. This encodes CASSGMTSGGAREQFF.